This T cell receptor beta chain was identified during a study of regulatory T cells in long-lasting Graves disease. To note about this clonotype: Its antigen is unknown.

Unmatched junction bases numbered 7, after V lost 2 bases and J lost 6 bases. Germline values: CDR1 PRHDT, CDR2 FYEKMQ (reference sequence). This CDR3 spans 14 amino acids. The TCR beta library used iRepertoire HTBI primers with Arm-PCR amplification of CDR3. Authors' methods: Spanning all samples, the identified segments comprised 62 TRBV and fewer than 15 TRBJ. A single record per CDR3 protein comes from TCRdb applying MiXCR to the multiplex PCR reads. The V and J calls reflect TCRdb's pipeline rather than the authors' work. The sample has 380,000 or so distinct CDR3 sequences; under 20% are singletons. Time point given: newly diagnosed GD, antithyroid drugs for less than 3 months. The TCR library was prepared using RNA isolated from PBMCs. Whole-study results and caveats: TRBV28, TRBJ1-2 and TRBJ2-5 were favored in persistent disease. Sample size, which was small, may have reduced accuracy.

Separately, the same data were catalogued under a study of T cells in Graves' hyperthyroidism and ophthalmopathy. Per that paper: Blood also held most thyroid clonotypes expanded beyond 0.001.

The chain employs TRBV13 and TRBJ2-7; 7 bases are shared with TRBD1. This clonotype was obtained from a woman aged 18-29 years with Graves disease. Material: peripheral blood mononuclear cells (PBMCs), obtained at new diagnosis, from a patient treated with antithyroid drugs. CDR3 DNA: TGTGCCAGCAGCTTACTAGGGGGCGGTCCCGAGCAGTACTTC. It is translated as CASSLLGGGPEQYF.